These T cell receptor beta chains were read from a single sample in a study of shared clonotypes between healthy human individuals. Measured with immunoSEQ multiplex PCR; TCRdb has only the in-frame clones, and not every one. The repertoire holds some 2,100,000 clones, with approximately 96% as singletons. The specimen was naive CD4+ T cells sorted from blood. The receptors shown here come from a man younger than 35 in good health. The conserved cysteine and the conserved F or W are not part of the CDR3 here. The order of the fields is V gene, J gene, clone size, CDR3 protein. Expanded clones are given a class, and other clones once, few, many or no size at all.

V gene: TRBV10-3
J gene: TRBJ2-3
clone size: -
CDR3 protein: AISPGQGVTDTQY

V gene: TRBV10-1
J gene: TRBJ2-7
clone size: once
CDR3 protein: ASSVGTSGTYEQY

V gene: TRBV6-5
J gene: TRBJ1-1
clone size: -
CDR3 protein: ASSRPQDTEAF

V gene: TRBV5-1
J gene: TRBJ2-2
clone size: -
CDR3 protein: ASSLGRGTNTGELF

V gene: TRBV2
J gene: TRBJ1-5
clone size: once
CDR3 protein: ASSGQGSQPQH

V gene: TRBV9
J gene: TRBJ2-5
clone size: -
CDR3 protein: ASSAGHTQETQY

V gene: TRBV19
J gene: TRBJ2-6
clone size: once
CDR3 protein: ASSLGRSGANVLT

V gene: TRBV2
J gene: TRBJ2-5
clone size: -
CDR3 protein: ASRRDGGQETQY

V gene: TRBV5-1
J gene: TRBJ2-7
clone size: few
CDR3 protein: ASSPGTGGYEQY

V gene: TRBV11-2
J gene: TRBJ1-1
clone size: -
CDR3 protein: ASNQDRHTEAF

V gene: TRBV19
J gene: TRBJ1-1
clone size: -
CDR3 protein: ASSTAGTGNTEAF

V gene: TRBV5-1
J gene: TRBJ2-1
clone size: -
CDR3 protein: ASSLSGGAYNEQF

V gene: TRBV27
J gene: TRBJ1-1
clone size: few
CDR3 protein: ASSLDNHNTEAF

V gene: TRBV6-1
J gene: TRBJ1-1
clone size: -
CDR3 protein: ASRGIDRKDTEAF

V gene: TRBV30
J gene: TRBJ1-1
clone size: -
CDR3 protein: AWSDRDTEAF

V gene: TRBV30
J gene: TRBJ1-2
clone size: -
CDR3 protein: AWTRRGNYGYT

V gene: TRBV30
J gene: TRBJ2-5
clone size: -
CDR3 protein: AWSLGFTMYQETQY

V gene: TRBV18
J gene: TRBJ1-3
clone size: -
CDR3 protein: ASSPGDSYVSGNTIY

V gene: TRBV2
J gene: TRBJ1-2
clone size: -
CDR3 protein: ASRGTANYGYT

V gene: TRBV10-3
J gene: TRBJ2-7
clone size: -
CDR3 protein: AIKGQASYEQY

V gene: TRBV7-2
J gene: TRBJ1-5
clone size: once
CDR3 protein: ASSLKTGEGQPQH

V gene: TRBV2
J gene: TRBJ2-1
clone size: once
CDR3 protein: ASSPGTSFREQF

V gene: TRBV6-1
J gene: TRBJ2-5
clone size: -
CDR3 protein: ASILSGQETQY

V gene: TRBV28
J gene: TRBJ1-5
clone size: once
CDR3 protein: ASSLGSLGLQPQH

V gene: TRBV5-6
J gene: TRBJ2-1
clone size: -
CDR3 protein: ASSSMGVDGAYNEQF

V gene: TRBV5-5
J gene: TRBJ1-6
clone size: once
CDR3 protein: ASSLFRDRGDSPLH

V gene: TRBV30
J gene: TRBJ2-5
clone size: -
CDR3 protein: AWSVAETQY

V gene: TRBV7-9
J gene: TRBJ2-5
clone size: -
CDR3 protein: ASSPQESQLRETQY

V gene: TRBV4-1
J gene: TRBJ2-3
clone size: -
CDR3 protein: ASSLAGGMSTDTQY

V gene: TRBV5-6
J gene: TRBJ1-2
clone size: -
CDR3 protein: ASSLAGGGGYT

V gene: TRBV5-6
J gene: TRBJ1-1
clone size: -
CDR3 protein: ASSLVSRVGTEAF

V gene: TRBV7-2
J gene: TRBJ1-2
clone size: -
CDR3 protein: ASSATGTAKNYGYT

V gene: TRBV9
J gene: TRBJ2-5
clone size: -
CDR3 protein: ASSVGVRDRGLETQY

V gene: TRBV30
J gene: TRBJ2-5
clone size: -
CDR3 protein: AWSVRLALQETQY

V gene: TRBV30
J gene: TRBJ1-2
clone size: -
CDR3 protein: AWNRVAQDYGYT

V gene: TRBV9
J gene: TRBJ2-6
clone size: -
CDR3 protein: ASSAGTGQNVLT

V gene: TRBV6-1
J gene: TRBJ2-7
clone size: -
CDR3 protein: ASSGLGQGAGEQY

V gene: TRBV19
J gene: TRBJ2-1
clone size: -
CDR3 protein: ASKTGLAGAYNEQF

V gene: TRBV5-1
J gene: TRBJ2-3
clone size: -
CDR3 protein: ASSLLDRRTDTQY

V gene: TRBV9
J gene: TRBJ1-2
clone size: once
CDR3 protein: ASSVAAQLNYGYT

V gene: TRBV18
J gene: TRBJ1-4
clone size: -
CDR3 protein: ASSPFGRVGEKLF

V gene: TRBV7-9
J gene: TRBJ1-5
clone size: -
CDR3 protein: ASSFSREPQH

V gene: TRBV5-4
J gene: TRBJ2-2
clone size: -
CDR3 protein: ASSLTTLNTGELF

V gene: TRBV9
J gene: TRBJ2-2
clone size: -
CDR3 protein: ASSAQGEELF

V gene: TRBV7-2
J gene: TRBJ2-1
clone size: -
CDR3 protein: ASSFPSGGFYNEQF

V gene: TRBV5-1
J gene: TRBJ2-5
clone size: -
CDR3 protein: ASSSGPTQETQY

V gene: TRBV5-1
J gene: TRBJ2-7
clone size: -
CDR3 protein: ASSHTEDGQLFSYEQY

V gene: TRBV7-9
J gene: TRBJ2-7
clone size: few
CDR3 protein: ASSNLAYEQY

V gene: TRBV10-3
J gene: TRBJ2-5
clone size: -
CDR3 protein: AISGTSGGTETQY

V gene: TRBV5-6
J gene: TRBJ1-2
clone size: -
CDR3 protein: ASSLDRKYGYT

V gene: TRBV19
J gene: TRBJ1-6
clone size: few
CDR3 protein: ASSILGGDSPLH

V gene: TRBV10-3
J gene: TRBJ2-1
clone size: -
CDR3 protein: AISDFAGGPYNEQF